These T cell receptor beta chains were read from a single sample in a study of blood T cell dynamics during melanoma immunotherapy. Some clones are missing from TCRdb's copy, which holds only in-frame ones; the method was immunoSEQ multiplex PCR. The sample holds approximately 11,000 clones, around 87% seen once. This sample comprised blood, obtained from a patient treated with checkpoint blockade. The origin of the receptors is a human donor with melanoma. Each CDR3 is given with its conserved first and last residue. D genes are given only for firm matches. Size is stated for part of the rows, as once, few or many counts, or as a class when the clone is expanded.

len,j_gene,abundance,v_gene,d_gene,CDR3aa,CDR3nt
19,TRBJ2-2,NA,TRBV11-2,TRBD2,CASSFHFRGGGANTGELFF,TGTGCCAGCAGCTTCCACTTTAGGGGCGGGGGAGCGAACACCGGGGAGCTGTTTTTT
14,TRBJ2-7,NA,TRBV14,TRBD1,CASSPGQGAYEQYF,TGTGCCAGCAGCCCAGGACAGGGGGCATACGAGCAGTACTTC
17,TRBJ1-2,NA,TRBV19,TRBD1,CASSPPPPGQRFYGYTF,TGTGCCAGTAGTCCACCCCCACCGGGACAGCGCTTCTATGGCTACACCTTC
15,TRBJ2-1,NA,TRBV18,TRBD1,CASSPLTGQANEQFF,TGTGCCAGCTCACCACTGACAGGGCAAGCCAATGAGCAGTTCTTC
18,TRBJ2-6,NA,TRBV19,NA,CASTPRSAANSGANVLTF,TGTGCCAGTACCCCCCGGTCGGCAGCGAACTCTGGGGCCAACGTCCTGACTTTC
17,TRBJ2-6,NA,TRBV5-1,NA,CASSLYGVNSGANVLTF,TGCGCCAGCAGCTTGTACGGGGTTAACTCTGGGGCCAACGTCCTGACTTTC
15,TRBJ2-5,NA,TRBV13,NA,CASSLVSQGQETQYF,TGTGCCAGCAGCTTAGTGTCCCAGGGCCAAGAGACCCAGTACTTC
15,TRBJ2-6,NA,TRBV11-2,NA,CASSLGRDGANVLTF,TGTGCCAGCAGCTTAGGCAGGGATGGGGCCAACGTCCTGACTTTC
14,TRBJ1-4,NA,TRBV5-4,TRBD1,CASSSGQGDEKLFF,TGTGCCAGCAGCTCGGGACAGGGGGATGAAAAACTGTTTTTT
13,TRBJ1-2,NA,TRBV19,TRBD1,CASSESQGAGYTF,TGTGCCAGTAGTGAGTCCCAGGGGGCTGGCTACACCTTC
15,TRBJ1-2,once,TRBV7-9,NA,CASSLAGRRVGGYTF,TGTGCCAGCAGCTTAGCAGGACGGCGGGTAGGTGGCTACACCTTC
15,TRBJ2-2,NA,TRBV19,NA,CASSTQLANTGELFF,TGTGCCAGTAGTACACAGCTTGCGAACACCGGGGAGCTGTTTTTT
15,TRBJ1-3,NA,TRBV5-4,NA,CASSLAGQAGNTIYF,TGTGCCAGCAGCTTGGCTGGCCAGGCTGGAAACACCATATATTTT
16,TRBJ1-4,once,TRBV5-1,NA,CASSLEAMTTNEKLFF,TGCGCCAGCAGCTTGGAAGCGATGACAACTAATGAAAAACTGTTTTTT
15,TRBJ2-3,NA,TRBV19,NA,CASSTGRQVTDTQYF,TGTGCCAGTAGTACAGGACGGCAAGTCACAGATACGCAGTATTTT
16,TRBJ1-6,few,TRBV6-6,TRBD1,CASSQSGGRVGSPLHF,TGTGCCAGCAGTCAGTCAGGGGGTCGCGTGGGTTCACCCCTCCACTTT
15,TRBJ2-1,NA,TRBV6-5,NA,CASHSWGSSYNEQFF,TGTGCCAGCCACTCGTGGGGGAGCTCCTACAATGAGCAGTTCTTC
14,TRBJ2-7,NA,TRBV5-6,TRBD2,CASRLTSGAYEQYF,TGTGCCAGCAGACTGACTAGCGGAGCCTACGAGCAGTACTTC
16,TRBJ1-5,NA,TRBV19,NA,CASSIRGEGSNQPQHF,TGTGCCAGTAGTATTCGGGGGGAGGGCAGCAATCAGCCCCAGCATTTT
14,TRBJ2-1,once,TRBV16,NA,CASSRDRAPNEQFF,TGTGCCAGCAGCCGGGACCGCGCCCCCAATGAGCAGTTCTTC
15,TRBJ2-6,NA,TRBV6-6,NA,CASSYSAAGANVLTF,TGTGCCAGCAGTTACTCGGCGGCTGGGGCCAACGTCCTGACTTTC
15,TRBJ2-7,once,TRBV5-1,NA,CASSLEAGVWYEQYF,TGCGCCAGCAGCTTGGAGGCAGGGGTCTGGTACGAGCAGTACTTC
17,TRBJ2-6,NA,TRBV2,NA,CASSPRRTTSGANVLTF,TGTGCCAGCAGTCCCCGGAGGACAACCTCTGGGGCCAACGTCCTGACTTTC
16,TRBJ2-1,NA,TRBV6-6,NA,CASSYIRVERNNEQFF,TGTGCCAGCAGTTATATCCGGGTCGAACGCAACAATGAACAGTTCTTC
14,TRBJ1-5,NA,TRBV6-1,NA,CASSEEGINQPQHF,TGTGCCAGCAGTGAAGAGGGGATCAATCAGCCCCAGCATTTT
16,TRBJ2-3,NA,TRBV5-4,NA,CASSLLVSGNTDTQYF,TGTGCCAGCAGCTTGTTAGTCTCAGGGAACACAGATACGCAGTATTTT
15,TRBJ1-6,NA,TRBV7-2,TRBD1,CASSWDSGNNSPLHF,TGTGCCAGCAGCTGGGACAGCGGAAACAATTCACCCCTCCACTTT
13,TRBJ1-1,few,TRBV7-2,TRBD1,CASSTTGRTEAFF,TGTGCCAGCAGCACGACAGGGCGGACCGAAGCTTTCTTT
14,TRBJ1-6,NA,TRBV19,TRBD1,CASSSGTGISPLHF,TGTGCCAGTAGTTCCGGGACAGGGATTTCACCCCTCCACTTT